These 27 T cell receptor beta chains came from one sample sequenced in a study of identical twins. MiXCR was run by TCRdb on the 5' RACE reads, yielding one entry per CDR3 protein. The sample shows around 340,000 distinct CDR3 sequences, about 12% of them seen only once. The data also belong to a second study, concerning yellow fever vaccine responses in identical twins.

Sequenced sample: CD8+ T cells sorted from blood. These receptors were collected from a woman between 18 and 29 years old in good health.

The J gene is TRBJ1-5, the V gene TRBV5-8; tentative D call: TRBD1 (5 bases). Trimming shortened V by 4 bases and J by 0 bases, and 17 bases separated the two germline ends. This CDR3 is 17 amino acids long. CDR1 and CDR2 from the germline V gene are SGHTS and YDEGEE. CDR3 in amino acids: CASSPGGLSNSNQPQHF. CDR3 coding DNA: TGTGCCAGCAGCCCTGGGGGACTTTCAAATAGCAATCAGCCCCAGCATTTT. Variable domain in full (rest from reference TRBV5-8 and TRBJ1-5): EAGVTQSPTHLIKTRGQQATLRCSPISGHTSVYWYQQALGLGLQFLLWYDEGEERNRGNFPPRFSGRQFPNYSSELNVNALELEDSALYLCASSPGGLSNSNQPQHFGDGTRLSIL.

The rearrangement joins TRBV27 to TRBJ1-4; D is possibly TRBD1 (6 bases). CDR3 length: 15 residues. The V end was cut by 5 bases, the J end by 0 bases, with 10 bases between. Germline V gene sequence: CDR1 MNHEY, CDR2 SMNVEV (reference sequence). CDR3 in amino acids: CASSQDRSTNEKLFF. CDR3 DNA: TGTGCCAGCAGTCAGGACAGATCAACTAATGAAAAACTGTTTTTT.

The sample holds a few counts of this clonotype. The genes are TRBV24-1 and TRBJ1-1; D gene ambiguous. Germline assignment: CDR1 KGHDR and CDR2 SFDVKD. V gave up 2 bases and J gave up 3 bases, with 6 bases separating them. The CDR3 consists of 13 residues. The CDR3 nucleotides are TGTGCCACCAGTGATTGGACCGACACTGAAGCTTTCTTT. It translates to CATSDWTDTEAFF.

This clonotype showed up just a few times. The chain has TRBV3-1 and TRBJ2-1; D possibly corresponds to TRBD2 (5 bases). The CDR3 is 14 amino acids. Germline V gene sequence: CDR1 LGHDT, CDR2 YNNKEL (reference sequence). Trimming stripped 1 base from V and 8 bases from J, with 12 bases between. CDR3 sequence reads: CASSQGAGVDEQFF. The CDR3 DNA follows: TGTGCCAGCAGCCAAGGTGCGGGTGTCGATGAGCAGTTCTTC.

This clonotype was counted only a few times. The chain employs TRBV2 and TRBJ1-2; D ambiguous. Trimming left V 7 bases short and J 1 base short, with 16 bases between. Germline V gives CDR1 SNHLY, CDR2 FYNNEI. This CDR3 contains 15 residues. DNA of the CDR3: TGTGCCAGCATCGAAGGCCATCAGCTTAACTATGGCTACACCTTC. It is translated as CASIEGHQLNYGYTF.

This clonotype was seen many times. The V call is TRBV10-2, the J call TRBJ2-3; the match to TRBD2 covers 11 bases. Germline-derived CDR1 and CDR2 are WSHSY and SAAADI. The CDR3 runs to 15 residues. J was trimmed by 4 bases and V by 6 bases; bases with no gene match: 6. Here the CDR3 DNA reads TGCGCCAGCAGGACGACTAGCGGGGAGTCAGATACGCAGTATTTT. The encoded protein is CASRTTSGESDTQYF.

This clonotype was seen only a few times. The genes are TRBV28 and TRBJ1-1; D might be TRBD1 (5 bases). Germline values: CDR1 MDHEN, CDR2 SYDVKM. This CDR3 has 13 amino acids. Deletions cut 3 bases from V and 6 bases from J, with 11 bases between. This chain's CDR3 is CASSFQGVSEAFF. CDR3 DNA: TGTGCCAGCAGTTTCCAGGGAGTCTCTGAAGCTTTCTTT.

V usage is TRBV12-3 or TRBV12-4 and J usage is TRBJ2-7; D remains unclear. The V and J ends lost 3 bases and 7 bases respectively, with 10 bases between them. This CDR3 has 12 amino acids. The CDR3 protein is CASSLIGREQYF. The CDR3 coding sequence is TGTGCCAGCAGTTTGATAGGAAGAGAGCAGTACTTC.

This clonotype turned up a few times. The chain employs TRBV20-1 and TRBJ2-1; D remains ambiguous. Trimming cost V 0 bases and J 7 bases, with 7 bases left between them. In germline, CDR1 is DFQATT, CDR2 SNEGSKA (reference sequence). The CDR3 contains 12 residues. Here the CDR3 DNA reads TGCAGTGCTAGAGATTGGGGTAATGAGCAGTTCTTC. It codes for CSARDWGNEQFF.

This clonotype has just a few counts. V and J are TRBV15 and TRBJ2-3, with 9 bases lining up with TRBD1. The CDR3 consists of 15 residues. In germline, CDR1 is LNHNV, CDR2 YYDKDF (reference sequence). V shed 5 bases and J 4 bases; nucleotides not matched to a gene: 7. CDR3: CATSSGTGSPDTQYF. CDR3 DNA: TGTGCCACCAGCTCCGGGACAGGGTCCCCAGATACGCAGTATTTT.

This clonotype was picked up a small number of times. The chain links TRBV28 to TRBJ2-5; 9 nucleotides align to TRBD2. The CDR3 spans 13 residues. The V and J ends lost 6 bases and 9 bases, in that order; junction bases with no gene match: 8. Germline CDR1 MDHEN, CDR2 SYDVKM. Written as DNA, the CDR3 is TGTGCCAGCAGGACTAGCGGTGTTATGGCCCAGTACTTC. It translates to CASRTSGVMAQYF. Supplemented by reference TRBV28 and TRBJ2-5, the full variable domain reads DVKVTQSSRYLVKRTGEKVFLECVQDMDHENMFWYRQDPGLGLRLIYFSYDVKMKEKGDIPEGYSVSREKKERFSLILESASTNQTSMYLCASRTSGVMAQYFGPGTRLLVL.

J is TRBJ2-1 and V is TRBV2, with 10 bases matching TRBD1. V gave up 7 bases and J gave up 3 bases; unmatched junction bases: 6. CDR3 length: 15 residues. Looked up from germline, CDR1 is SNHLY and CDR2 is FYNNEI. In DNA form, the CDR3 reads TGTGCCAGCATTCGACGGACAGGGGGCTACAATGAGCAGTTCTTC. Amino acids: CASIRRTGGYNEQFF.

CDR3 coding DNA: TGTGCCAGCTACTACAGTATCTCCTACAATGAGCAGTTCTTC. Translated, it gives CASYYSISYNEQFF. V usage is TRBV6-1 and J usage is TRBJ2-1, with no clear D. The CDR3 consists of 14 residues. The germline gives CDR1 MNHNS, CDR2 SASEGT. V dropped 8 bases and J dropped 0 bases, with 11 bases sitting between them.

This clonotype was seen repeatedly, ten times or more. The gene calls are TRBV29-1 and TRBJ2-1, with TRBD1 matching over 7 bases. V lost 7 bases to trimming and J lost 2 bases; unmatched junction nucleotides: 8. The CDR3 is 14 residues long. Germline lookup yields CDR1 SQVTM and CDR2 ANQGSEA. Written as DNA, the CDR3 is TGCAGCGCGACAGGGTCCGAAACCTACAATGAGCAGTTCTTC. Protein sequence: CSATGSETYNEQFF.

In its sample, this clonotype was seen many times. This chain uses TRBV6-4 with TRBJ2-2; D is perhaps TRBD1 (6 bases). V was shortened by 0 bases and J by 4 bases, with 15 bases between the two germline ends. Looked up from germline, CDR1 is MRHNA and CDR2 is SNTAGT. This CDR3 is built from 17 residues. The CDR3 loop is CASSDSGAQGTTGELFF. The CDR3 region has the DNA TGTGCCAGCAGTGACTCGGGGGCCCAGGGAACCACCGGGGAGCTGTTTTTT.

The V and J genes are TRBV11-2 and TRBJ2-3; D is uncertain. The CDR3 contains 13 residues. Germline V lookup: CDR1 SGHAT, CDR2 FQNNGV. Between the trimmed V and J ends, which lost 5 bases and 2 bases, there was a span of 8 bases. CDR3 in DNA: TGTGCCAGCAGCGCGGACGTCACAGATACGCAGTATTTT. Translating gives CASSADVTDTQYF.

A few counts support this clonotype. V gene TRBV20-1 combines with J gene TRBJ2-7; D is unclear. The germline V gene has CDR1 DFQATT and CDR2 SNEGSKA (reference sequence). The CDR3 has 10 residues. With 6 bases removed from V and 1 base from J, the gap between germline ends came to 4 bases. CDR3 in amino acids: CSAESYEQYF. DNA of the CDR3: TGCAGTGCAGAGTCCTACGAGCAGTACTTC.

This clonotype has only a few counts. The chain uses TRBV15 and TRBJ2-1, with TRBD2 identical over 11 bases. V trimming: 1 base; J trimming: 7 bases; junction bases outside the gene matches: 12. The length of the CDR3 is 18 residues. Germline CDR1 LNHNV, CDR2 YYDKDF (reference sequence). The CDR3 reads CATSRAPVTSGMGNEQFF. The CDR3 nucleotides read TGTGCCACCAGCAGAGCTCCTGTGACTAGCGGGATGGGTAATGAGCAGTTCTTC. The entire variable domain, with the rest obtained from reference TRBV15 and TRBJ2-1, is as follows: DAMVIQNPRYQVTQFGKPVTLSCSQTLNHNVMYWYQQKSSQAPKLLFHYYDKDFNNEADTPDNFQSRRPNTSFCFLDIRSPGLGDTAMYLCATSRAPVTSGMGNEQFFGPGTRLTVL.

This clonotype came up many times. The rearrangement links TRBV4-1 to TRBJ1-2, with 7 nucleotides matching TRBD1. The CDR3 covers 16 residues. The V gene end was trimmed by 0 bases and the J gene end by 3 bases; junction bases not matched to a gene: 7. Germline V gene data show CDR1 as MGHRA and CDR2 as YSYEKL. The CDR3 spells CASSQEITGVDYGYTF. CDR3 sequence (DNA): TGCGCCAGCAGCCAAGAGATAACAGGGGTCGACTATGGCTACACCTTC.

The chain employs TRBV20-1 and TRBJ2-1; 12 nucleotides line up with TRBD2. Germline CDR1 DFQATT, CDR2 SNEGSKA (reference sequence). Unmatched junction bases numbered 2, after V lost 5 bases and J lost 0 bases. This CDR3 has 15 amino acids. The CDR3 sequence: CSAPSGRVSYNEQFF. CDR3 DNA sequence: TGCAGTGCTCCTAGCGGGAGGGTCTCCTACAATGAGCAGTTCTTC.

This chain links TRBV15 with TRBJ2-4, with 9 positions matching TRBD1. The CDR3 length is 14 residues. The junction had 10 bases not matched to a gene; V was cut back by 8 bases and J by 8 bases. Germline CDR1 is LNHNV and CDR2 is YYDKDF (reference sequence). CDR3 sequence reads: CATEDRGFMDIQYF. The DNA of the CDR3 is TGTGCCACCGAGGACAGGGGTTTTATGGACATTCAGTACTTC.

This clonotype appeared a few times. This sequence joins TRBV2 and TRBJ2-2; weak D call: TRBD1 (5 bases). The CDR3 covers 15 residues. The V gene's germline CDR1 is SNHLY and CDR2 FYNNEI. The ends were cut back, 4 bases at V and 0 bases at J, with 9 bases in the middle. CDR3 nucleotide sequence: TGTGCCAGCAGTGGAGGCAGGGCGAACACCGGGGAGCTGTTTTTT. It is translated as CASSGGRANTGELFF.

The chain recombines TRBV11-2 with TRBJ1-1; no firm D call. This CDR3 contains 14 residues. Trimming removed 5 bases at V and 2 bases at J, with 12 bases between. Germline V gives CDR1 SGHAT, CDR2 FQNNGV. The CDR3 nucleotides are TGTGCCAGCAGCCTATCAGCAGGTAACACTGAAGCTTTCTTT. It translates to CASSLSAGNTEAFF.

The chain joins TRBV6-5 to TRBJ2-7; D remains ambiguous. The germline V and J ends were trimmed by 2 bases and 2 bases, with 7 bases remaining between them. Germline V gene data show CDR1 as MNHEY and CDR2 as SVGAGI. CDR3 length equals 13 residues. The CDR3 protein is CASSYTPAYEQYF. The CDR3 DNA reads TGTGCCAGCAGTTACACCCCGGCCTACGAGCAGTACTTC.

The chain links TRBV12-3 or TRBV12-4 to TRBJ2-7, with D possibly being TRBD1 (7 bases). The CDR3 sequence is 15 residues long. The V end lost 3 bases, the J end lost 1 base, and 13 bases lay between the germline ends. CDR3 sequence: CASSFGGGASYEQYF. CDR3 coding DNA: TGTGCCAGCAGTTTCGGAGGGGGCGCTTCCTACGAGCAGTACTTC.

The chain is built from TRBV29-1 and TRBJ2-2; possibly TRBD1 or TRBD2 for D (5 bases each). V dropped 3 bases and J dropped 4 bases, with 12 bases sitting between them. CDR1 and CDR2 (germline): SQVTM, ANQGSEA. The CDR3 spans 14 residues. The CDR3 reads CSVDSGRGTGELFF. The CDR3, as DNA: TGCAGCGTTGATTCAGGGAGAGGCACCGGGGAGCTGTTTTTT.

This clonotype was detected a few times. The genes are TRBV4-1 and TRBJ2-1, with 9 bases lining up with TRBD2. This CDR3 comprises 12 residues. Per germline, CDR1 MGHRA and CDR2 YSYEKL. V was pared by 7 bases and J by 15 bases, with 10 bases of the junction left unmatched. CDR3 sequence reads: CASTAAGGPPFF. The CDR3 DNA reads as TGCGCCAGCACGGCGGCGGGAGGGCCCCCGTTCTTC.